One and the same sample provided the 28 T cell receptor beta chains below, sequenced in a study of control samples from healthy donors and cancer patients. Assay: immunoSEQ multiplex PCR; the TCRdb copy retains only in-frame clones and omits some. The sample shows around 170,000 clones, about 86% of them seen only once. Sequencing input: blood. The receptors originated from a woman in her 30s in good health.

The DNA for the CDR3 is TGCGCCAGCAGCCAAGAAAGGGCGCCGGTCTATGGCTACACCTTC. Translated: CASSQERAPVYGYTF. The V gene is TRBV4-1, the J gene TRBJ1-2; D gene ambiguous. In germline, CDR1 is MGHRA, CDR2 YSYEKL. The V end lost 0 bases, the J end lost 4 bases, and 12 bases lay between the germline ends. The CDR3 length is 15 residues.

The sample holds a few counts of this clone. The chain uses TRBV10-3 and TRBJ2-4, with TRBD1 identical over 7 bases. Trimming removed 0 bases from V and 11 bases from J; junction bases left unmatched: 7. Germline assignment: CDR1 ENHRY and CDR2 SYGVKD. The CDR3 totals 14 residues. The CDR3 here is CAISESTGTPFQYF. Here the CDR3 DNA reads TGTGCCATCAGTGAGTCGACAGGGACACCTTTTCAGTACTTC.

The rearrangement joins TRBV28 to TRBJ1-2; 7 bases agree with TRBD1. Germline CDR1 reads MDHEN; CDR2 reads SYDVKM. The J segment lost 7 bases and the V segment lost 6 bases, leaving 11 bases of the junction unmatched. The CDR3 is 14 residues long. In DNA, the CDR3 is TGTGCCAGCAGACGGACAGGAGGAAAGGTTGGCTACACCTTC. Its protein is CASRRTGGKVGYTF.

V is TRBV7-8 and J is TRBJ1-5; D is ambiguous. The V end lost 2 bases, the J end lost 7 bases, and 9 bases lay between the germline ends. The CDR3 runs to 13 residues. Germline-derived CDR1 and CDR2 are SGHVS and FQNEAQ. The CDR3 region is CASSLLLDQPQHF. CDR3 in DNA: TGTGCCAGCAGCTTATTATTAGACCAGCCCCAGCATTTT.

The genes are TRBV5-1 and TRBJ2-3; possible D gene TRBD2, 6 bases. CDR1 and CDR2 (germline): SGHRS, YFSETQ. The V gene lost 6 bases and the J gene lost 2 bases, with 13 bases spanning the gap. The CDR3 runs 14 residues. CDR3 coding DNA: TGCGCCAGCAAGGAGGGCGGACCCACAGATACGCAGTATTTT. Its protein product is CASKEGGPTDTQYF.

This chain uses TRBV12-3 or TRBV12-4 with TRBJ1-2, with a tentative D call TRBD1 (6 bases). V was cut by 7 bases and J by 7 bases, with 10 bases left in between. CDR3 length: 11 residues. The CDR3 region is CASKSRGGYTF. The CDR3, as DNA: TGTGCCAGCAAGTCCAGGGGTGGCTACACCTTC.

This clone was picked up a small number of times. V usage is TRBV5-1 and J usage is TRBJ2-7; D assignment may be TRBD1 or TRBD2 (5 bases each). CDR1 and CDR2 from the germline V gene are SGHRS and YFSETQ. The CDR3 length is 13 residues. Trimming stripped 0 bases from V and 7 bases from J, with 11 bases between. The CDR3 loop is CASSLGGPGEQYF. The CDR3, as DNA: TGCGCCAGCAGCTTGGGGGGACCGGGGGAGCAGTACTTC.

The rearrangement links TRBV29-1 to TRBJ1-1; D is perhaps TRBD1 (6 bases). Germline CDR1 and CDR2: SQVTM and ANQGSEA. The CDR3 consists of 13 residues. V lost 7 bases and J lost 2, with 14 bases in between. DNA for the CDR3: TGCAGCGCGGGGGGGGCCCAAAACACTGAAGCTTTCTTT. This codes for CSAGGAQNTEAFF. Full variable domain (missing parts from reference TRBV29-1 and TRBJ1-1): SAVISQKPSRDICQRGTSLTIQCQVDSQVTMMFWYRQQPGQSLTLIATANQGSEATYESGFVIDKFPISRPNLTFSTLTVSNMSPEDSSIYLCSAGGAQNTEAFFGQGTRLTVV.

The chain carries TRBV4-1 and TRBJ1-2, with 10 bases lining up with TRBD1. The length of the CDR3 is 17 residues. Germline lookup yields CDR1 MGHRA and CDR2 YSYEKL. After removal of 0 bases from V and 4 bases from J, the junction contained 8 bases not matched to a gene. CDR3 in DNA: TGCGCCAGCAGCCAAGACCAACCCGGGACAGGGGTCTATGGCTACACCTTC. This translates into CASSQDQPGTGVYGYTF.

V usage is TRBV2 and J usage is TRBJ1-2; D is perhaps TRBD1 (6 bases). Trimming took 6 bases from V and 0 from J, leaving 11 bases between them. CDR3 length equals 14 residues. Per germline, CDR1 SNHLY and CDR2 FYNNEI. The CDR3 spells CASRGGTANYGYTF. The CDR3 DNA reads TGTGCCAGCAGGGGGGGCACAGCTAACTATGGCTACACCTTC.

The V and J genes are TRBV12-3 or TRBV12-4 and TRBJ2-1, with 7 nucleotides matching TRBD2. J lost 9 bases, V lost 8 bases, and 10 bases had no gene match. This CDR3 region has 13 residues. The CDR3 DNA is TGTGCCAGCCGGGAGGTTAGTGAGGGTGAGCAGTTCTTC. Translated, it gives CASREVSEGEQFF.

The chain joins TRBV3-1 (or the pseudogene TRBV3-2) to TRBJ1-2, with D maybe TRBD1 (5 bases). CDR3 size: 15 residues. V was pared by 0 bases and J by 4 bases, with 12 bases between. Germline CDR1 LGHDT, CDR2 YNNKEL (reference sequence). The CDR3 DNA reads TGTGCCAGCAGCCAAGAGGAAGCAGGGATCTATGGCTACACCTTC. Protein: CASSQEEAGIYGYTF.

The chain recombines TRBV4-1 with TRBJ2-6, with TRBD1 as a possible D gene (5 bases). The germline gives CDR1 MGHRA, CDR2 YSYEKL. The CDR3 has 16 amino acids. With 6 bases removed from V and 0 bases from J, the gap between germline ends came to 12 bases. CDR3 protein: CASRQTDSSGANVLTF. CDR3 sequence (DNA): TGCGCCAGCAGACAGACAGATAGCTCTGGGGCCAACGTCCTGACTTTC.

This clone came up a few times. The chain carries TRBV4-1 and TRBJ1-1; D unclear. Germline loops: CDR1 MGHRA, CDR2 YSYEKL. V lost 4 bases and J 11 bases, leaving 14 bases between the germline ends. The length of the CDR3 is 12 residues. Here the CDR3 DNA reads TGCGCCAGCAGCCTTAAGGGAGGGCGGGCTTTCTTT. Residues: CASSLKGGRAFF.

In this sample, this clone turned up once. This chain links TRBV10-3 with TRBJ1-4; D remains unclear. This CDR3 comprises 12 residues. Trimming removed 5 bases at V and 10 bases at J, with 11 bases between. Germline values: CDR1 ENHRY, CDR2 SYGVKD. This CDR3 reads CAISPGEGKLFF. CDR3 coding DNA: TGTGCCATCAGTCCCGGGGAAGGAAAACTGTTTTTT.

The chain joins TRBV9 to TRBJ2-4; 7 bases line up with TRBD1. The germline gives CDR1 SGDLS, CDR2 YYNGEE. The CDR3 length is 14 residues. With 3 bases clipped from V and 8 bases from J, the junction kept 8 bases outside the gene matches. CDR3 amino acids: CASSGQGAGDIQYF. The CDR3 region has the DNA TGTGCCAGCAGCGGACAGGGCGCCGGTGACATTCAGTACTTC.

Comment on this clone: At one of its ends the junction is not consistent with the germline gene, which may arise from a read error. The rearrangement uses TRBV6-5 and TRBJ2-4; D is undetermined. The CDR3 covers 13 residues. CDR1 is MNHEY and CDR2 is SVGAGI in the germline V gene. CDR3 amino acids: CASSSHQLSRYHF. The CDR3 DNA reads TGTGCCAGCAGTTCTCATCAGCTGTCCCGGTACCACTTC.

The chain uses TRBV5-1 and TRBJ1-2; D is unclear. Germline V gene sequence: CDR1 SGHRS, CDR2 YFSETQ. Trimming removed 1 base at V and 4 bases at J, with 11 bases between. The CDR3 is 14 amino acids. CDR3 nucleotide sequence: TGCGCCAGCAGCTTGTATCCGGAGCCCTATGGCTACACCTTC. It codes for CASSLYPEPYGYTF.

The V and J genes are TRBV2 and TRBJ1-1; D perhaps matches TRBD1 (5 bases). This CDR3 comprises 16 residues. Per germline, CDR1 SNHLY and CDR2 FYNNEI. V gave up 5 bases and J gave up 7 bases, with 23 bases separating them. Here the CDR3 reads CASSQNKGRLGYEAFF. CDR3 bases: TGTGCCAGCAGTCAGAATAAGGGACGGTTAGGGTATGAAGCTTTCTTT.

The V gene is TRBV5-1, the J gene TRBJ1-3; no clear D gene. CDR3 length equals 15 residues. The germline V gene encodes CDR1 SGHRS and CDR2 YFSETQ. Trimming cost V 0 bases and J 0 bases, with 7 bases left between them. Here the CDR3 DNA reads TGCGCCAGCAGCTTGGGTGCCTCCTCTGGAAACACCATATATTTT. Translation: CASSLGASSGNTIYF.

The rearrangement links TRBV6-2 or TRBV6-3 to TRBJ2-1; TRBD1 aligns across 7 bases. The junction had 5 bases not matched to a gene; V was cut back by 4 bases and J by 5 bases. The CDR3 is 14 amino acids. Germline CDR1 and CDR2: MNHEY and SVGEGT. DNA of the CDR3: TGTGCCAGCAGTTTGGACAGGCGTCACAATGAGCAGTTCTTC. This sequence encodes CASSLDRRHNEQFF.

V gene TRBV5-1 combines with J gene TRBJ2-6; 12 nucleotides agree with TRBD1. The length of the CDR3 is 17 residues. V shed 3 bases, J shed 4 bases, and the junction held 5 bases outside the gene matches. Germline CDR1 is SGHRS and CDR2 is YFSETQ. This CDR3 is CASSSGQGARGANVLTF. The DNA of the CDR3 is TGCGCCAGCAGCTCGGGACAGGGGGCGAGAGGGGCCAACGTCCTGACTTTC. The variable domain in full, with the rest retrieved from reference TRBV5-1 and TRBJ2-6, is KAGVTQTPRYLIKTRGQQVTLSCSPISGHRSVSWYQQTPGQGLQFLFEYFSETQRNKGNFPGRFSGRQFSNSRSEMNVSTLELGDSALYLCASSSGQGARGANVLTFGAGSRLTVL.

The genes are TRBV5-4 and TRBJ2-3, with TRBD2 identical over 10 bases. From germline, CDR1 is SGHNT and CDR2 YYREEE (reference sequence). J lost 5 bases, V lost 4 bases, and 13 bases had no gene match. This CDR3 contains 17 residues. Written as DNA, the CDR3 is TGTGCCAGCAGCGGGCGGACTAGCGGATATCCTAGAGATACGCAGTATTTT. Translated, it gives CASSGRTSGYPRDTQYF.

This chain joins TRBV5-5 and TRBJ1-1; TRBD1 matches 7 bases. CDR1 SGHKS and CDR2 YYEKEE come from the germline V gene (reference sequence). CDR3 size: 14 residues. The J segment lost 0 bases and the V segment lost 4 bases, leaving 3 bases of the junction unmatched. The CDR3 region has the DNA TGTGCCAGCAGCCCGACAGGGATGAACACTGAAGCTTTCTTT. Translated: CASSPTGMNTEAFF.

This clone was recorded once. This chain links TRBV5-4 with TRBJ1-2; 10 nucleotides agree with TRBD1. J lost 3 bases, V lost 4 bases, and 6 bases had no gene match. Germline V gene sequence: CDR1 SGHNT, CDR2 YYREEE (reference sequence). CDR3 length: 15 residues. CDR3 amino acids: CASSPGQGLHYGYTF. The CDR3 coding sequence is TGTGCCAGCAGCCCGGGACAGGGGCTCCACTATGGCTACACCTTC.

This sequence joins TRBV7-2 and TRBJ2-3; 7 nucleotides line up with TRBD2. The V gene's germline CDR1 is SGHTA and CDR2 FQGNSA. The CDR3 is 15 amino acids. V dropped 7 bases and J dropped 2; count of bases not matched to a gene: 9. The CDR3 sequence is CASTKSGIITDTQYF. The DNA for the CDR3 is TGTGCCAGCACTAAAAGCGGGATTATCACAGATACGCAGTATTTT.

The J gene is TRBJ1-2, the V gene TRBV5-6; a possible D gene is TRBD1 (5 bases). Germline loops: CDR1 SGHDT, CDR2 YYEEEE. The ends were cut back, 6 bases at V and 0 bases at J, with 15 bases in the middle. The CDR3 extends over 15 amino acids. The CDR3 region has the DNA TGTGCCAGCATCCCGGGGCAGGGAGCTAACTATGGCTACACCTTC. It specifies CASIPGQGANYGYTF.

The chain carries TRBV7-6 and TRBJ1-3; 7 bases align to TRBD1. J lost 0 bases, V lost 5 bases, and 7 bases had no gene match. Germline V gene sequence: CDR1 SGHVS, CDR2 FNYEAQ. The CDR3 sequence is 16 residues long. CDR3 DNA sequence: TGTGCCAGCAGCCGAGGGGGCAGGGTCTCTGGAAACACCATATATTTT. Amino acid sequence: CASSRGGRVSGNTIYF.